This TCR beta chain was identified in a study of blood T cells in healthy people across ages. Combining a sample-barcoded 5' primer with a J-beta primer mix, a second PCR ran for roughly 6 to 12 cycles. TCRdb fed the 5' RACE reads into MiXCR, producing one record per CDR3 protein. Of 600,000 to 900,000 distinct CDR3 sequences in the sample, around 24% are singletons; the top ten hold around 3%. Trimming stripped 4 bases from V and 4 bases from J, with 16 bases between. The germline CDR1 and CDR2 sequences are LGHNA and YNFKEQ. This CDR3 region has 15 residues. Ranging in age from about 6 to 100, the donors were healthy Caucasian individuals from Russia. These data also featured in a second study, about T cells of mothers and their children.

Sequencing input: blood. This rearrangement joins TRBV4-2 to TRBJ1-2; D is unclear. This sequence was found in a boy aged 5-17 years in good health. CDR3 sequence (DNA): TGTGCCAGCAGCCCGCCCGGAACTGCTTTCTATGGCTACACCTTC. It specifies CASSPPGTAFYGYTF.